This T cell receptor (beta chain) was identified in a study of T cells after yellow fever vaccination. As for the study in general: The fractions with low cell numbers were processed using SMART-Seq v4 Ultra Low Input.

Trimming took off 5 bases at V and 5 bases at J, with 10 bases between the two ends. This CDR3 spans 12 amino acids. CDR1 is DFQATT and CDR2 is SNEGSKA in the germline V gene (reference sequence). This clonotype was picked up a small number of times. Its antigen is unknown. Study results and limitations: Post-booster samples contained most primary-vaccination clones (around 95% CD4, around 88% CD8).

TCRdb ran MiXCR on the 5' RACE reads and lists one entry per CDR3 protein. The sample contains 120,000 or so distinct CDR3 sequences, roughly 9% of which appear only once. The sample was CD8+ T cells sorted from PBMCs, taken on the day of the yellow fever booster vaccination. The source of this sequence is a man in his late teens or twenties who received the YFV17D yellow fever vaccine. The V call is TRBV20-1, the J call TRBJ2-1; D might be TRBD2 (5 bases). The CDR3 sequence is CSADGLDNEQFF. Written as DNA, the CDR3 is TGCAGTGCTGATGGACTCGACAATGAGCAGTTCTTC.